This T cell receptor beta chain derives from a study of blood T cell repertoires in COVID-19. Looking at the study overall: Samples taken during acute and convalescent COVID-19 were collected in the United States, Italy and Spain. PBMCs, B-cell-depleted T cells, or T cells provided the cDNA or gDNA that made up the material.

This clone was observed a handful of times. How the authors handled the data: Reference gene primer amplification gave estimated nucleated cell counts. Data came from immunoSEQ multiplex PCR; TCRdb stores just in-frame clones and leaves some out. The V and J calls and the clone size are those of that table, but D and trimming were determined from the DNA. The table lists 150,000 to 200,000 clones, about 86% of them singletons. The material sequenced was peripheral blood. This TCR came from a woman aged 80 or over with acute or convalescent COVID-19.

CDR3 amino acids: CASSEGWGKGYTF. CDR3 DNA: TGTGCCAGCAGTGAAGGGTGGGGCAAGGGCTACACCTTC. The J gene is TRBJ1-2, the V gene TRBV25-1; possibly TRBD1 for D (5 bases). Germline CDR1 is MGHDK and CDR2 is SYGVNS. The CDR3 spans 13 residues. V shed 2 bases and J shed 8 bases, with 12 bases lying between them.